Presented here are 2 T cell receptor beta chains from one specimen sequenced in a study of blood T cell repertoires in COVID-19. Only in-frame clones appear in the TCRdb table, and some are missing; sequencing was by immunoSEQ multiplex PCR. Among 130,000 or so clones, 70% to 80% were seen once, and the ten largest hold roughly 25%. Sequenced material: peripheral blood. The receptors shown here come from a human donor in a cohort sampled during active COVID-19.

The chain carries TRBV11-1 and TRBJ2-7; no clear D gene. Per the germline V gene, CDR1 is SGHAT and CDR2 is FQDESV (reference sequence). V was shortened by 5 bases and J by 0 bases, with 8 bases between the two germline ends. This CDR3 region has 13 residues. The CDR3 loop is CASSRSDSYEQYF. DNA for the CDR3: TGTGCCAGCAGCCGAAGCGACTCCTACGAGCAGTACTTC. Complete variable domain (other parts from reference TRBV11-1 and TRBJ2-7): EAEVAQSPRYKITEKSQAVAFWCDPISGHATLYWYRQILGQGPELLVQFQDESVVDDSQLPKDRFSAERLKGVDSTLKIQPAELGDSAMYLCASSRSDSYEQYFGPGTRLTVT.

The chain carries TRBV7-2 and TRBJ1-2; 7 bases align to TRBD1. Looked up from germline, CDR1 is SGHTA and CDR2 is FQGNSA. The CDR3 consists of 13 residues. The ends lost 3 bases at V and 5 bases at J; junction bases unmatched: 3. The CDR3 sequence: CASSFTGEYGYTF. CDR3 DNA: TGTGCCAGCAGCTTTACAGGGGAGTATGGCTACACCTTC. Full variable domain (missing parts from reference TRBV7-2 and TRBJ1-2): GAGVSQSPSNKVTEKGKDVELRCDPISGHTALYWYRQSLGQGLEFLIYFQGNSAPDKSGLPSDRFSAERTGGSVSTLTIQRTQQEDSAVYLCASSFTGEYGYTFGSGTRLTVV.